This TCR beta chain was identified during a study of glioma-infiltrating T cells. Findings of the study overall: Above-expected tissue-blood divergence occurred in all gliomas, most in low-grade ones.

V lost 0 bases and J lost 4; bases outside the gene matches: 3. This CDR3 has 15 amino acids. Germline V CDR1 and CDR2: SGDLS, YYNGEE. Using RNA template, CDR3s of TCR alpha and beta were amplified with iRepertoire arm-PCR. Input was about 85-450 ng of tissue mRNA or PBMC total RNA. Using its own MiXCR run on the multiplex PCR reads, TCRdb lists one record per CDR3 protein. The repertoire holds over 100,000 distinct CDR3 sequences, with less than 30% as singletons. This clonotype was found a few times. Its cognate antigen is unknown. The receptor was isolated from a human donor with low-grade glioma or glioblastoma, undergoing nonglioma brain surgery, or in good health (not recorded which). Sequences were obtained from glioma tissue, nonneoplastic brain tissue, or PBMCs (not recorded which). The chain is built from TRBV9 and TRBJ2-1, with TRBD2 identical over 8 bases. CDR3 sequence: CASSVGAGVYNEQFF. The CDR3 coding sequence is TGTGCCAGCAGCGTAGGAGCGGGGGTGTACAATGAGCAGTTCTTC.